These 23 T cell receptor beta chains originate from one sample sequenced in a study of blood T cells in healthy people across ages. A sample-barcoded 5' primer and a J-beta primer mix were used in a second PCR of roughly 7 to 11 cycles. MiXCR, applied by TCRdb to the 5' RACE reads, yields one record per CDR3 protein. The sample consists of over a million distinct CDR3 sequences, 45% of them appearing once. Specimen: blood. These receptors all come from an older woman in good health.

This rearrangement joins TRBV7-7 to TRBJ2-5; D is possibly TRBD1 or TRBD2 (5 bases each). The CDR3 length is 14 residues. Trimming cost V 5 bases and J 9 bases, with 19 bases left between them. Germline values: CDR1 SSHAT, CDR2 FNYEAQ (reference sequence). CDR3 protein: CASSPRATAEAQYF. In DNA form, the CDR3 reads TGTGCCAGCAGCCCCAGGGCCACAGCGGAGGCCCAGTACTTC.

This clonotype was counted ten times or more. The chain couples TRBV29-1 to TRBJ2-7; 7 bases agree with TRBD1. The V gene's germline CDR1 is SQVTM and CDR2 ANQGSEA. Trimming took 1 base from V and 3 from J; bases not matched to a gene: 12. The CDR3 covers 16 residues. The CDR3 sequence is CSVEAKTGATNYEQYF. CDR3 coding DNA: TGCAGCGTTGAAGCAAAAACAGGGGCAACGAACTACGAGCAGTACTTC.

The chain couples TRBV20-1 to TRBJ1-1, with TRBD1 identical over 8 bases. CDR1 and CDR2 (germline): DFQATT, SNEGSKA (reference sequence). The CDR3 runs to 11 residues. V was pared by 6 bases and J by 10 bases, with 7 bases of the junction left unmatched. The CDR3 loop reads CSAPDRGTAFF. CDR3 in DNA: TGCAGTGCCCCAGACAGGGGTACAGCTTTCTTT.

V is TRBV20-1 and J is TRBJ2-7, with 10 bases lining up with TRBD2. In germline, CDR1 is DFQATT, CDR2 SNEGSKA (reference sequence). The CDR3 length is 16 residues. The CDR3 sequence: CSDRGLANEQSYEQYF. CDR3 sequence (DNA): TGCAGCGATAGGGGACTAGCGAACGAGCAGTCCTACGAGCAGTACTTC.

The chain has TRBV27 and TRBJ2-1; 9 bases line up with TRBD2. The germline CDR1 and CDR2 sequences are MNHEY and SMNVEV (reference sequence). The CDR3 consists of 14 residues. With V trimmed by 6 bases and J by 5 bases, 5 bases remained unmatched. The DNA of the CDR3 is TGTGCCAGCAGCCGGGGGACTAGCCACAATGAGCAGTTCTTC. It codes for CASSRGTSHNEQFF.

This clonotype was seen ten or more times. The chain combines TRBV6-6 with TRBJ2-7; 11 bases are a match to TRBD2. The junction had 14 bases not matched to a gene; V was cut back by 8 bases and J by 5 bases. CDR1 and CDR2 (germline): MNHNY, SVGAGI (reference sequence). This CDR3 has 16 amino acids. The CDR3 loop is CASATSGLAEADEQYF. For the CDR3, the DNA is TGTGCCAGCGCCACATCGGGACTAGCGGAGGCAGACGAGCAGTACTTC.

The genes are TRBV5-1 and TRBJ2-2; D is possibly TRBD2 (6 bases). Trimming pared 6 bases from V and 1 base from J, leaving 13 bases between. Germline lookup yields CDR1 SGHRS and CDR2 YFSETQ. This CDR3 is 15 amino acids long. CDR3 sequence (DNA): TGCGCCAGCACTGGGGCGGGACTGAACACCGGGGAGCTGTTTTTT. The encoded protein is CASTGAGLNTGELFF.

The chain couples TRBV10-2 to TRBJ2-1, with 8 positions matching TRBD2. The germline V gene encodes CDR1 WSHSY and CDR2 SAAADI. The trim removed 7 bases at V and 4 bases at J, leaving 6 bases unmatched. The CDR3 is 14 amino acids. The CDR3 region has the DNA TGCGCCAGCATTATGACTAGCGCGTACAATGAGCAGTTCTTC. This translates into CASIMTSAYNEQFF.

This chain connects TRBV5-1 to TRBJ1-2; 8 nucleotides match TRBD1. The germline V gene encodes CDR1 SGHRS and CDR2 YFSETQ. The CDR3 sequence is 14 residues long. V trimming: 2 bases; J trimming: 3 bases; junction bases outside the gene matches: 3. The CDR3 is CASSFRGLDYGYTF. CDR3 DNA: TGCGCCAGCAGCTTCAGGGGGCTCGACTATGGCTACACCTTC.

Here the CDR3 reads CASSLEPPGHSNNEQFF. The CDR3 DNA reads TGCGCCAGCAGCCTAGAACCCCCGGGACATTCGAACAATGAGCAGTTCTTC. This rearrangement joins TRBV4-1 to TRBJ2-1, with D maybe TRBD1 (6 bases). Trimming took 4 bases from V and 5 from J, leaving 21 bases between them. This CDR3 has 17 residues. Germline V gene lookup returns CDR1 MGHRA and CDR2 YSYEKL.

The chain recombines TRBV9 with TRBJ2-2; TRBD2 matches at 9 bases. V was clipped by 4 bases and J by 4 bases; unmatched bases: 5. CDR1 is SGDLS, CDR2 YYNGEE, per germline. The CDR3 length is 15 residues. In DNA, the CDR3 is TGTGCCAGCAGCCCTGTAGCGGGAGTCACCGGGGAGCTGTTTTTT. Translation: CASSPVAGVTGELFF.

The genes are TRBV6-6 and TRBJ1-1; D is uncertain. Germline CDR1 and CDR2: MNHNY and SVGAGI (reference sequence). V was trimmed by 0 bases and J by 4 bases, leaving 18 bases between them. This CDR3 contains 17 residues. Here the CDR3 DNA reads TGTGCCAGCAGTTACTCGATACATGGGGTAGGAAGCACTGAAGCTTTCTTT. Protein: CASSYSIHGVGSTEAFF.

The genes are TRBV12-1 and TRBJ2-7; no DNA check was done on the table's D call, TRBD2. TRBV12-1 is classified as a pseudogene. This CDR3 spans 14 amino acids. The CDR3 spells CASSSGGVPYEQYF. CDR3 DNA: TGTGCCAGCAGCTCCGGAGGGGTACCCTACGAGCAGTACTTC.

The V and J genes are TRBV11-2 and TRBJ2-2, with 7 bases matching TRBD1. In germline, CDR1 is SGHAT, CDR2 FQNNGV. This CDR3 has 16 amino acids. The trim removed 5 bases at V and 3 bases at J, leaving 9 bases unmatched. DNA of the CDR3: TGTGCCAGCAGCCCCCGAGGGACAGTCTACACCGGGGAGCTGTTTTTT. Protein: CASSPRGTVYTGELFF.

This clonotype was detected a few times. V and J are TRBV9 and TRBJ2-7; D unresolved. The CDR3 is 14 amino acids. V gave up 4 bases and J gave up 0 bases, with 11 bases separating them. Germline V CDR1 and CDR2: SGDLS, YYNGEE. The chain's CDR3 is CASSPRKGSYEQYF. In DNA form, the CDR3 reads TGTGCCAGCAGCCCCCGGAAGGGCTCCTACGAGCAGTACTTC.

This clonotype was found a few times. This chain links TRBV5-1 with TRBJ2-6, with D uncertain. Trimming shortened V by 5 bases and J by 0 bases, and 9 bases separated the two germline ends. This CDR3 has 15 residues. CDR1 is SGHRS, CDR2 YFSETQ, per germline. CDR3 sequence: CASSPVHSGANVLTF. CDR3 DNA: TGCGCCAGCAGTCCCGTTCACTCTGGGGCCAACGTCCTGACTTTC.

The CDR3 DNA is TGCGCCAGCAGCCAAGGTCGGACTACCTACAATGAGCAGTTCTTC. Translated, it gives CASSQGRTTYNEQFF. The chain combines TRBV4-1 with TRBJ2-1; a weak D match, TRBD2 (6 bases). V was clipped by 1 base and J by 2 bases, with 9 bases between them. This CDR3 is 15 amino acids long. Germline CDR1 MGHRA, CDR2 YSYEKL.

This clonotype has a handful of counts. J is TRBJ2-7 and V is TRBV10-1; 10 bases align to TRBD1. This CDR3 has 14 amino acids. From germline, CDR1 is WNHNN and CDR2 SYGVQD (reference sequence). J gave up 3 bases and V 4 bases, and 3 bases lay outside the gene matches. The CDR3 nucleotides are TGCGCCAGCAGTGCGGGACAGGGGAACTACGAGCAGTACTTC. Encoded protein: CASSAGQGNYEQYF.

Written as DNA, the CDR3 is TGTGCCAGCAGCTTTGAGACTGAAGCTTTCTTT. Translation gives CASSFETEAFF. V and J are TRBV11-2 and TRBJ1-1; the D is unclear. Germline assignment: CDR1 SGHAT and CDR2 FQNNGV. CDR3 length: 11 amino acids. V lost 3 bases and J 5 bases, leaving 4 bases between the germline ends. Full variable domain (missing parts from reference TRBV11-2 and TRBJ1-1): EAGVAQSPRYKIIEKRQSVAFWCNPISGHATLYWYQQILGQGPKLLIQFQNNGVVDDSQLPKDRFSAERLKGVDSTLKIQPAKLEDSAVYLCASSFETEAFFGQGTRLTVV.

The chain combines TRBV7-9 with TRBJ1-4, with TRBD1 matching over 10 bases. The CDR3 has 16 amino acids. The J segment lost 6 bases and the V segment lost 2 bases, leaving 6 bases of the junction unmatched. Germline CDR1 reads SEHNR; CDR2 reads FQNEAQ (reference sequence). CDR3 sequence: CASSLITGTGDEKLFF. For the CDR3, the DNA is TGTGCCAGCAGCTTAATAACCGGGACAGGGGATGAAAAACTGTTTTTT. The full variable domain, rest sourced from reference TRBV7-9 and TRBJ1-4, is DTGVSQNPRHKITKRGQNVTFRCDPISEHNRLYWYRQTLGQGPEFLTYFQNEAQLEKSRLLSDRFSAERPKGSFSTLEIQRTEQGDSAMYLCASSLITGTGDEKLFFGSGTQLSVL.

This clonotype appeared a few times. The V and J genes are TRBV12-3 or TRBV12-4 and TRBJ2-1, with D possibly TRBD2 on 6 matching bases. V was cut by 10 bases and J by 2 bases, with 12 bases left in between. The CDR3 totals 13 residues. This CDR3 is CAIVSGPYNEQFF. CDR3 DNA: TGTGCCATCGTTAGCGGCCCCTACAATGAGCAGTTCTTC.

The chain couples TRBV5-1 to TRBJ2-3, with D maybe TRBD1 (5 bases). This CDR3 comprises 14 residues. V lost 0 bases, J lost 2 bases, and 7 bases lay in between. The germline V gene encodes CDR1 SGHRS and CDR2 YFSETQ. The CDR3 region is CASSLGQNTDTQYF. CDR3 DNA: TGCGCCAGCAGCTTGGGACAGAACACAGATACGCAGTATTTT.

The chain has TRBV7-6 and TRBJ1-2, with TRBD1 as a possible D gene (6 bases). V dropped 1 base and J dropped 0 bases, with 9 bases sitting between them. Germline lookup yields CDR1 SGHVS and CDR2 FNYEAQ. The CDR3 loop spans 15 amino acids. This CDR3 is CASSLEEGANYGYTF. Here the CDR3 DNA reads TGTGCCAGCAGCTTAGAGGAGGGGGCTAACTATGGCTACACCTTC. The full variable domain, completed using reference TRBV7-6 and TRBJ1-2, is GAGVSQSPRYKVTKRGQDVALRCDPISGHVSLYWYRQALGQGPEFLTYFNYEAQQDKSGLPNDRFSAERPEGSISTLTIQRTEQRDSAMYRCASSLEEGANYGYTFGSGTRLTVV.